The present entry profiles one TCR beta chain with its context. Its target is unknown. V dropped 2 bases and J dropped 0; count of bases not matched to a gene: 3. This CDR3 comprises 16 residues. Germline V gene sequence: CDR1 MNHEY, CDR2 SMNVEV (reference sequence). The naive gate required viable CD3+CD4+ or CD3+CD8+ cells with CCR7+CD45RA+CD45RO-CD95-CD27+CD28+ phenotype. This entry is derived from a study of T cells after posttransplantation cyclophosphamide. Study-wide findings and caveats: After PTCy, TRB diversity resembled that of CNI/methotrexate controls. Donor-recipient repertoire similarity was low at 1-2 months, rising over year one.

Clones were sequenced by immunoSEQ multiplex PCR, and TCRdb holds only the in-frame ones, with some missing. In the table there are roughly 30,000 clones, 75% to 95% of which are singletons. This chain links TRBV27 with TRBJ2-7; 11 positions match TRBD2. This receptor was obtained from a woman aged 60 to 75 in good health, CMV-negative, and a related stem cell transplant donor. Sequencing input: naive CD4+ T cells sorted from PBMCs. DNA of the CDR3: TGTGCCAGCAGTTTACTAGCGGGGGGAAGCTCCTACGAGCAGTACTTC. It translates to CASSLLAGGSSYEQYF.